The 6 T cell receptor beta chains given below trace back to one sample, sequenced in a study of tumor-infiltrating lymphocytes in glioblastoma multiforme. TCRB libraries came from RNA via three nested multiplex PCR rounds. In TCRdb, the multiplex PCR reads were re-called with MiXCR into one record per CDR3 protein. Of fewer than 10,000 distinct CDR3 sequences listed, over 60% are singletons. Sequencing was done on a sample of brain tumor tissue. These receptors were taken from a male donor with glioblastoma.

Details on this clonotype: A junction boundary mismatches the germline segment, possibly from a read error. The chain employs TRBV11-2 and TRBJ2-2; D might be TRBD2 (5 bases). CDR3 length equals 20 residues. CDR1 and CDR2 from the germline V gene are SGHAT and FQNNGV. CDR3 coding DNA: TGTGCCAGCACCTCCTCATTCGGCCAAGGGCTAGAGGTAAACACCGGGGAGTTGTTTTTT. This codes for CASTSSFGQGLEVNTGELFF.

This clonotype was seen at least ten times. The chain is built from TRBV11-1 and TRBJ1-1; 7 bases align to TRBD1. The CDR3 length is 17 residues. Looked up from germline, CDR1 is SGHAT and CDR2 is FQDESV (reference sequence). V shed 2 bases and J 0 bases; nucleotides not matched to a gene: 9. CDR3 loop: CASSLRDRGYMNTEAFF. The DNA for the CDR3 is TGTGCCAGCAGCTTACGGGACAGAGGGTACATGAACACTGAAGCTTTCTTT.

As to this clonotype: Lacking the conserved final phenylalanine or tryptophan, this CDR3 likely reflects a read error. This sequence joins TRBV6-5 and TRBJ2-1; D could derive from TRBD1 or TRBD2 (5 bases each). The V gene's germline CDR1 is MNHEY and CDR2 SVGAGI. Deletions cut 9 bases from V and 8 bases from J, with 14 bases between. The CDR3 consists of 12 residues. DNA for the CDR3: TGTGCCAGTTACTCTGTGGGGGATGAGCAGTTCCTC. Its protein is CASYSVGDEQFL.

V gene TRBV11-2 combines with J gene TRBJ2-1; a possible D gene is TRBD2 (6 bases). The germline V and J ends were trimmed by 1 base and 1 base, with 17 bases remaining between them. The germline V gene encodes CDR1 SGHAT and CDR2 FQNNGV. This CDR3 spans 18 amino acids. The CDR3 DNA reads as TGTGCCAGCAGCTTAGTTTCTGGCGGGAAGGGTTCCTACAATGAGCAGTTCTTC. Translated: CASSLVSGGKGSYNEQFF.

The chain has TRBV12-3 or TRBV12-4 and TRBJ1-1, with D possibly TRBD1 on 5 matching bases. V was trimmed by 8 bases and J by 7 bases, leaving 11 bases between them. The CDR3 consists of 11 residues. The CDR3 coding sequence is TGTGCCAGCTCCCTTAGGGGTGAAGCTTTCTTT. Its translation: CASSLRGEAFF.

Worth noting for this clonotype: A read error may produce the germline difference seen at one junction end. The chain carries TRBV12-3 or TRBV12-4 and TRBJ2-2; TRBD1 is a possible D gene (5 bases). The CDR3 totals 15 residues. The CDR3 nucleotides are TGTGCCAGCGGTTTAAGGCAGGGTAGGACCGTGGAGCTGTTTTTT. This encodes CASGLRQGRTVELFF.